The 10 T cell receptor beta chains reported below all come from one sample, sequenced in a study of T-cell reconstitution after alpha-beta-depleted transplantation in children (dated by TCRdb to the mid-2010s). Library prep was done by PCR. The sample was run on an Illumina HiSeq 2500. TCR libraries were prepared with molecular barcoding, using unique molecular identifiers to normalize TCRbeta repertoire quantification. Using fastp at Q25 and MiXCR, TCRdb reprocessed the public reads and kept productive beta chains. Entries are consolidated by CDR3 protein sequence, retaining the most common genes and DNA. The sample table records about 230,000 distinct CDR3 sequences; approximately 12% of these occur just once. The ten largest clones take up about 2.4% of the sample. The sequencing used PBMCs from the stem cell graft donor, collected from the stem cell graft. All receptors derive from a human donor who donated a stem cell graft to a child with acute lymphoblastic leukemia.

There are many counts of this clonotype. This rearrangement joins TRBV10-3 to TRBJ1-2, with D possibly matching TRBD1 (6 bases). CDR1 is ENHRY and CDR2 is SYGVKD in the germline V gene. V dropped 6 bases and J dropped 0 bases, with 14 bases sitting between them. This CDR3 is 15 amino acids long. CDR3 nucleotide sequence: TGTGCCATCAGCCCCGAGGGGGAATCTAACTATGGCTACACCTTC. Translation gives CAISPEGESNYGYTF.

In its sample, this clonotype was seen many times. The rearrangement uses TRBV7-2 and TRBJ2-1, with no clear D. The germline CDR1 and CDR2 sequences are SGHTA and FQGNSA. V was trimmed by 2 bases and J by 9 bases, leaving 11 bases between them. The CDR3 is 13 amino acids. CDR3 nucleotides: TGTGCCAGCAGCTTAACTCCCGTAGGTGAGCAGTTCTTC. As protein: CASSLTPVGEQFF.

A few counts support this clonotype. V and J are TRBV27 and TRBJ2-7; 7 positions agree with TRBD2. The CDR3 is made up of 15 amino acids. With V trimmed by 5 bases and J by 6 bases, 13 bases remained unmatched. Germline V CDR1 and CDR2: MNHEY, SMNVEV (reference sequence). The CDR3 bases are TGTGCCAGCAGTCGCCTCGGGGAGGGCCGCTCCGAGCAGTACTTC. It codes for CASSRLGEGRSEQYF.

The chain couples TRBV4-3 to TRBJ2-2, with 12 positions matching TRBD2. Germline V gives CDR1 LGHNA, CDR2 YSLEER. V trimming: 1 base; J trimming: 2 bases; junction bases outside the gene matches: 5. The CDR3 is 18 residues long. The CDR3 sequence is CASSQASGRAYNTGELFF. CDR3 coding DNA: TGCGCCAGCAGCCAAGCTAGCGGGAGGGCCTACAACACCGGGGAGCTGTTTTTT.

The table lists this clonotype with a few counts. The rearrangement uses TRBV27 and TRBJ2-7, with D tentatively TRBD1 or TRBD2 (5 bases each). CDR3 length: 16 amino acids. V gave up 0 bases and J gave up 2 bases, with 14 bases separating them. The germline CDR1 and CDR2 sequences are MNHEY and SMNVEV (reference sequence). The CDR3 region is CASSLSLGTVAYEQYF. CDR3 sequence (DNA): TGTGCCAGCAGTTTATCTTTGGGGACGGTGGCCTACGAGCAGTACTTC.

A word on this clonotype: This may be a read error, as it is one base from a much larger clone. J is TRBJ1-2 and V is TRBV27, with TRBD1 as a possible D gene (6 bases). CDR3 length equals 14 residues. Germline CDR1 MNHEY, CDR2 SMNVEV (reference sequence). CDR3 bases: TGTGCCGGCAGTTTAAAAGGGGGGTGGTATGGCTACACCTTC. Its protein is CAGSLKGGWYGYTF.

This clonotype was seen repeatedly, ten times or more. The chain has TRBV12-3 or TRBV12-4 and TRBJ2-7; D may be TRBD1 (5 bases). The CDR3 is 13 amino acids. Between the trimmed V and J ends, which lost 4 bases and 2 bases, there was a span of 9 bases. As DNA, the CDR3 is TGTGCCAGCAGTTACAGGTTGACCTACGAGCAGTACTTC. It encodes CASSYRLTYEQYF.

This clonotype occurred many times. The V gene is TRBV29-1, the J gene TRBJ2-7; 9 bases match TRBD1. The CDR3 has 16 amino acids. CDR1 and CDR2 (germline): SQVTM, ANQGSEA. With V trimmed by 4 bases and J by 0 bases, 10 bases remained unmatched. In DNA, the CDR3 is TGCAGCGTTGCAGCGGGGACAGGGCGGATCTCCTACGAGCAGTACTTC. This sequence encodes CSVAAGTGRISYEQYF.

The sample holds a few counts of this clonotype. The CDR3 is CAISSGQGDTEAFF. In DNA, the CDR3 is TGTGCCATCAGCTCCGGACAGGGTGACACTGAAGCTTTCTTT. The V call is TRBV10-3, the J call TRBJ1-1; 8 nucleotides agree with TRBD1. Germline V gives CDR1 ENHRY, CDR2 SYGVKD. The V gene end was trimmed by 6 bases and the J gene end by 3 bases; junction bases not matched to a gene: 6. The length of the CDR3 is 14 residues.

CDR3 nucleotides: TGTGCCAGCAACCAAGACAGGGTAAACACCGGGGAGCTGTTTTTT. Protein: CASNQDRVNTGELFF. The V call is TRBV2, the J call TRBJ2-2, with 7 positions matching TRBD1. The J segment lost 2 bases and the V segment lost 7 bases, leaving 7 bases of the junction unmatched. CDR1 is SNHLY, CDR2 FYNNEI, per germline. The CDR3 runs 15 residues.